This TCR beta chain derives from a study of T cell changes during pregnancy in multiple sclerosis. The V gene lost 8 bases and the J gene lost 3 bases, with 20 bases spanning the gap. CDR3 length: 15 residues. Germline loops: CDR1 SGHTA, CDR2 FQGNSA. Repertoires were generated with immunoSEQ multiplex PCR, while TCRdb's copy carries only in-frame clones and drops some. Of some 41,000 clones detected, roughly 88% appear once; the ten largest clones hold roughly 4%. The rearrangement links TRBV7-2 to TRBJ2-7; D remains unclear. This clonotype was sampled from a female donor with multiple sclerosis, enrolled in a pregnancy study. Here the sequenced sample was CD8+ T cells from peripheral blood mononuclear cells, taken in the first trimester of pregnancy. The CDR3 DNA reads TGTGCCAGCTGTTCCGTCGCCGGGTCCTACTACGAGCAGTACTTC. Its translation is CASCSVAGSYYEQYF. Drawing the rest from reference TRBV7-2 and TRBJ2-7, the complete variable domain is GAGVSQSPSNKVTEKGKDVELRCDPISGHTALYWYRQSLGQGLEFLIYFQGNSAPDKSGLPSDRFSAERTGGSVSTLTIQRTQQEDSAVYLCASCSVAGSYYEQYFGPGTRLTVT.